Detailed here is one T cell receptor beta chain. This specimen belongs to a study of blood T cell repertoires in COVID-19. About the research overall: The United States, Italy and Spain were the sources of the acute and convalescent COVID-19 samples.

Per the original data handling: For nucleated cells, counts were estimated from reference gene primer amplification. Repertoires were generated with immunoSEQ multiplex PCR, while TCRdb's copy carries only in-frame clones and drops some. V, J and clone size reflect that table, while D and trimming were determined from the DNA. The table includes approximately 530,000 clones, approximately 88% detected once. The CDR3 covers 17 residues. Germline-derived CDR1 and CDR2 are KGHDR and SFDVKD. Losses at the gene ends were 4 bases for V and 7 bases for J; bases not matched to a gene: 11. The sequenced sample was peripheral blood. The chain couples TRBV24-1 to TRBJ2-2, with TRBD2 matching over 10 bases. The clonotype comes from a woman in her fifties or sixties with COVID-19, enrolled during active disease. CDR3 residues: CATSDSSQRGGHGELFF. The CDR3 DNA is TGTGCCACCAGTGACTCGAGCCAGCGGGGGGGCCACGGGGAGCTGTTTTTT.